The sample holds many counts of the clone carrying this T cell receptor beta chain. The CDR3 runs 14 residues. Germline loops: CDR1 MNHEY, CDR2 SMNVEV (reference sequence). Trimming left V 3 bases short and J 6 bases short, with 12 bases between. This sample was taken from a study of blood T cell repertoires in COVID-19. The wider study: Some COVID-19 samples were acute and others convalescent; all came from the United States, Italy and Spain. PBMCs, B-cell-depleted T cells, or T cells were the source of the cDNA or gDNA that made up the material.

Authors' methods: By means of reference gene primer amplification, nucleated cell counts were estimated. The protocol was immunoSEQ multiplex PCR, while the TCRdb copy is restricted to in-frame clones and leaves out a portion. V, J and clone size were drawn from that table, and D and trimming were deduced from the DNA. The table shows about 80,000 clones, with about 82% occurring only once. Sequencing input: peripheral blood. V is TRBV27 and J is TRBJ1-5; no reliable D call. This clonotype was sampled from a woman aged 80 or over with acute or convalescent COVID-19. This CDR3 reads CASSFGSAGQPQHF. The DNA of the CDR3 is TGTGCCAGCAGTTTCGGGAGTGCGGGTCAGCCCCAGCATTTT.